The rows below give T cell receptor beta chains drawn from one sample of a study of blood T cell repertoires in COVID-19. Generated by immunoSEQ multiplex PCR, the TCRdb table keeps only in-frame clones and is missing some. The table lists roughly 150,000 clones, about 84% of them singletons, with approximately 6% in the top ten. Sequencing was carried out using PBMCs or T cells enriched from blood (not recorded which). These receptors came from a man aged 40-49 years who had recovered from COVID-19. The CDR3 runs from the conserved cysteine through the conserved F or W. A D gene is named only where the DNA matches it firmly. The listing skips clone size in some rows; elsewhere it reads once, few, many or a size class.

TRBJ2-2 | . | TRBD1 | TRBV11-2 | CASSRRQGGTGELFF | TGTGCCAGCAGCAGACGACAGGGCGGCACCGGGGAGCTGTTTTTT
TRBJ1-1 | . | . | TRBV5-5 | CASSYTGQRNTEAFF | TGTGCCAGCAGCTACACAGGACAGCGGAACACTGAAGCTTTCTTT
TRBJ2-2 | . | . | TRBV7-6 | CASSLTPGVIGELFF | TGTGCCAGCAGCTTAACTCCAGGGGTAATCGGGGAGCTGTTTTTT
TRBJ1-1 | . | TRBD1 | TRBV5-1 | CASSLQALQGLAFF | TGCGCCAGCAGCTTACAGGCCTTACAGGGGTTAGCTTTCTTT
TRBJ1-2 | . | . | TRBV30 | CAWSQEQGPYGYTF | TGTGCCTGGAGTCAGGAACAGGGCCCGTATGGCTACACCTTC
TRBJ2-5 | . | TRBD1 | TRBV7-6 | CASSPQGVYQETQYF | TGTGCCAGCAGCCCACAGGGGGTCTATCAAGAGACCCAGTACTTC
TRBJ2-7 | many | TRBD1 | TRBV3-1/TRBV3-2 | CASSQGTGLGYEQYF | TGTGCCAGCAGCCAAGGGACAGGGTTGGGTTACGAGCAGTACTTC
TRBJ2-5 | . | TRBD2 | TRBV7-2 | CASSWRGGDGTQYF | TGTGCCAGCAGCTGGCGGGGAGGGGACGGGACCCAGTACTTC
TRBJ1-2 | few | . | TRBV21-1 | CASSRGTGGNYGYTF | TGTGCCAGCAGCAGGGGCACAGGGGGGAACTATGGCTACACCTTC
TRBJ2-7 | . | TRBD2 | TRBV4-2 | CASSQVVGTGTTFYEQYF | TGTGCCAGCAGCCAAGTGGTCGGGACCGGGACTACCTTCTACGAGCAGTACTTC
TRBJ1-2 | . | TRBD1 | TRBV5-6 | CASSPTGGETGYTF | TGTGCCAGCAGCCCGACAGGGGGCGAAACTGGCTACACCTTC
TRBJ2-5 | few | . | TRBV7-7 | CASSLTSVGETQYF | TGTGCCAGCAGCTTAACTAGTGTTGGTGAGACCCAGTACTTC
TRBJ1-5 | . | . | TRBV30 | CASAGRADQPQHF | TGTGCCTCCGCCGGGAGGGCTGATCAGCCCCAGCATTTT
TRBJ2-2 | . | . | TRBV3-1/TRBV3-2 | CASSQVRQGNTGELFF | TGTGCCAGCAGCCAAGTCCGACAAGGGAACACCGGGGAGCTGTTTTTT
TRBJ2-5 | . | . | TRBV13 | CASSSEGGVRPQETQYF | TGTGCCAGCAGCTCCGAGGGGGGGGTCCGCCCCCAAGAGACCCAGTACTTC
TRBJ2-5 | . | TRBD2 | TRBV5-8 | CASSLVVGGAGETQYF | TGTGCCAGCAGCTTGGTAGTCGGGGGGGCCGGGGAGACCCAGTACTTC
TRBJ2-7 | few | . | TRBV6-5 | CASIIQPYEQYF | TGTGCCAGCATTATACAGCCCTACGAGCAGTACTTC
TRBJ1-6 | . | TRBD1 | TRBV29-1 | CSVRDRVNSPLHF | TGCAGCGTCAGGGACAGGGTTAATTCACCCCTCCACTTT
TRBJ1-2 | . | TRBD1 | TRBV5-6 | CASSAQGNYGYTF | TGTGCCAGCAGCGCACAGGGGAACTATGGCTACACCTTC
TRBJ2-3 | . | . | TRBV19 | CASSQGIYTDTQYF | TGTGCCAGTAGCCAGGGGATTTACACAGATACGCAGTATTTT
TRBJ1-1 | . | . | TRBV7-2 | CASSSGTPNMNTEAFF | TGTGCCAGCAGCTCCGGGACACCCAATATGAACACTGAAGCTTTCTTT
TRBJ1-2 | . | . | TRBV10-3 | CATHLSPDGGLGYTF | TGTGCCACACACCTTTCTCCGGACGGAGGGTTAGGGTACACCTTC
TRBJ2-3 | . | TRBD1 | TRBV5-1 | CASSLGDRGASTDTQYF | TGCGCCAGCAGCTTGGGGGACAGGGGGGCTAGCACAGATACGCAGTATTTT
TRBJ2-2 | . | . | TRBV10-1 | CASSEWRAGELFF | TGCGCCAGCAGTGAGTGGAGAGCCGGGGAGCTGTTTTTT
TRBJ1-2 | once | TRBD1 | TRBV30 | CAWRKTGVNYGYTF | TGTGCCTGGAGAAAAACAGGGGTTAACTATGGCTACACCTTC
TRBJ2-1 | . | . | TRBV3-1/TRBV3-2 | CASSQDPFTSNQQFF | TGTGCCAGCAGCCAAGATCCCTTTACTAGTAATCAGCAGTTCTTC
TRBJ1-3 | . | TRBD1 | TRBV5-4 | CASSLAGTGKNTIYF | TGTGCCAGCAGCTTGGCGGGGACAGGGAAAAACACCATATATTTT
TRBJ2-2 | . | TRBD1 | TRBV7-2 | CASSRRQGPGELFF | TGTGCCAGCAGCAGGAGACAGGGCCCCGGGGAGCTGTTTTTT
TRBJ1-5 | . | TRBD1 | TRBV5-1 | CASSGGTGPREPQHF | TGCGCCAGCAGCGGAGGGACAGGTCCCAGGGAGCCCCAGCATTTT
TRBJ1-3 | . | TRBD1 | TRBV15 | CATSRAGGLSGNTIYF | TGTGCCACCAGCAGAGCAGGGGGTCTGTCTGGAAACACCATATATTTT
TRBJ1-3 | . | . | TRBV4-2 | CASSQVSGGSGNTIYF | TGTGCCAGCAGCCAAGTATCGGGGGGCTCTGGAAACACCATATATTTT
TRBJ2-5 | few | . | TRBV24-1 | CATSDLLPRRVPTGETQYF | TGTGCCACCAGTGATTTGTTACCCAGGAGGGTCCCCACAGGAGAGACCCAGTACTTC
TRBJ2-3 | once | TRBD1 | TRBV4-1 | CASSRRGPVTDTQYF | TGCGCCAGCAGCCGCAGGGGGCCTGTCACAGATACGCAGTATTTT